This T cell receptor beta chain is drawn from a study of cytomegalovirus exposure and HLA in healthy donors. As regards this clone: Different DNA sequences within this sample yield the same CDR3.

Germline lookup yields CDR1 MNHEY and CDR2 SMNVEV (reference sequence). J lost 4 bases, V lost 6 bases, and 7 bases had no gene match. This CDR3 is built from 14 residues. All donors participated as healthy donors of bone marrow. The PCR ran on 60 Vbeta and 13 Jbeta primers. TCRdb keeps only in-frame clones here, not all; method: immunoSEQ multiplex PCR. The sample gives more than 130,000 clones, about three quarters of which show up once; approximately 15% is in the top ten. Sequences were obtained from PBMCs. The sequence derives from a human donor in good health. The chain recombines TRBV27 with TRBJ2-7; 9 positions agree with TRBD1. For the CDR3, the DNA is TGTGCCAGCAGCCCCGGGACAGGGTGGTACGAGCAGTACTTC. Translation gives CASSPGTGWYEQYF.